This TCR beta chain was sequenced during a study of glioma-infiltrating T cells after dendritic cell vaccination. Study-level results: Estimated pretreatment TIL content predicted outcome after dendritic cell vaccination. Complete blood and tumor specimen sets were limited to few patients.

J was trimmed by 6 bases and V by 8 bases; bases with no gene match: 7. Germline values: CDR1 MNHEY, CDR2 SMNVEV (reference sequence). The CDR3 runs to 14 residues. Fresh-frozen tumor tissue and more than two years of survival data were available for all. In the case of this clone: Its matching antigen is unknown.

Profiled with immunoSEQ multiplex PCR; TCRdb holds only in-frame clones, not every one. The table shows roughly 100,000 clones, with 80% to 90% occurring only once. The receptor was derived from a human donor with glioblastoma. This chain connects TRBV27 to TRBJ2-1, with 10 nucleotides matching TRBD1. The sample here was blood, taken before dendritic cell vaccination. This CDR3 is CASRPTGGFNEQFF. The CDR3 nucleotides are TGTGCCAGCCGGCCGACAGGGGGCTTCAATGAGCAGTTCTTC.